These 27 T cell receptor beta chains were all obtained from the same sample, sequenced in a study of T-cell memory formation after mild COVID-19 (dated by TCRdb to 2020 to 2022). Libraries were constructed by 5' RACE. Instrument used: Illumina NovaSeq 6000. TCRdb handled the public reads itself, with Q25 trimming in fastp and clone calling in MiXCR, and kept productive beta chains. Each entry merges the rows of one CDR3 protein and shows their most common DNA and genes. Across this sample there are 380,000 or so distinct CDR3 sequences, with 12% to 15% seen only once. The biggest ten clones account for 20% to 25% of the sample. The specimen sequenced was PBMCs or a T cell subset sorted from them (not recorded which). Every receptor here comes from a man between 18 and 29 years old who had mild COVID-19 (a few samples of this study predate the infection). The sample titles of this study are shuffled in the database, so cell type and time point are left out; the donor was told from shared clones.

The chain uses TRBV6-2 or TRBV6-3 and TRBJ2-7; a possible D gene is TRBD2 (6 bases). CDR1 and CDR2 (germline): MNHEY, SVGEGT. This CDR3 is 14 amino acids long. V lost 2 bases, J lost 0 bases, and 8 bases lay in between. The CDR3 loop is CASSYGGNSYEQYF. The CDR3 nucleotides read TGTGCCAGCAGTTACGGGGGGAACTCCTACGAGCAGTACTTC.

This clonotype has more than one count but fewer than ten. The rearrangement joins TRBV7-4 to TRBJ2-7; no clear D. Trimming took 5 bases from V and 7 from J, leaving 18 bases between them. The CDR3 totals 14 residues. From germline, CDR1 is SGHVT and CDR2 SQSDAQ. For the CDR3, the DNA is TGTGCCAGCAGCCCTCGGTATAGCAGTAGGGAGCAGTACGTC. Residues: CASSPRYSSREQYV.

The chain links TRBV7-2 to TRBJ1-5; 9 bases map to TRBD1. V lost 5 bases, J lost 7 bases, and 6 bases stayed unmatched. The CDR3 spans 14 residues. The germline V gene encodes CDR1 SGHTA and CDR2 FQGNSA. CDR3 in amino acids: CASSSDRGGQPQHF. CDR3 nucleotide sequence: TGTGCCAGCAGCAGTGACAGGGGGGGCCAGCCCCAGCATTTT.

This clonotype showed up just a few times. The chain couples TRBV11-2 to TRBJ2-7, with 9 bases fitting TRBD1. The junction had 8 bases not matched to a gene; V was cut back by 4 bases and J by 7 bases. Germline loops: CDR1 SGHAT, CDR2 FQNNGV. The CDR3 contains 14 residues. The CDR3 sequence is CASSSRDRAKEQYV. The CDR3 coding sequence is TGTGCCAGCAGCTCCCGGGACAGGGCTAAGGAGCAGTACGTC.

Only a few counts were recorded for this clonotype. This chain connects TRBV5-6 to TRBJ2-6, with 7 positions matching TRBD2. The CDR3 spans 17 residues. Trimming at V came to 0 bases and at J to 4 bases, leaving 7 bases not matched to a gene. Germline V gene sequence: CDR1 SGHDT, CDR2 YYEEEE. CDR3 residues: CASSLGDYPSGANVLTF. CDR3 bases: TGTGCCAGCAGCTTGGGGGACTACCCCTCCGGGGCCAACGTCCTGACTTTC.

This clonotype came up a few times. This chain connects TRBV18 to TRBJ1-6; 9 nucleotides match TRBD1. The J segment lost 8 bases and the V segment lost 4 bases, leaving 3 bases of the junction unmatched. The CDR3 consists of 14 residues. Germline V gene lookup returns CDR1 KGHSH and CDR2 LQKENI. CDR3 DNA sequence: TGTGCCAGCTCACAGGGGACAGGGTATTCACCCCTCCACTTT. Amino acid sequence: CASSQGTGYSPLHF.

This clonotype came up many times. The chain carries TRBV7-2 and TRBJ2-1, with a weak D call TRBD2 (6 bases). Trimming shortened V by 10 bases and J by 9 bases, and 10 bases separated the two germline ends. CDR1 and CDR2 from the germline V gene are SGHTA and FQGNSA. The CDR3 contains 10 residues. The DNA of the CDR3 is TGTGCCACCGGGGAGGTTGAGCAGTTCTTC. Translated: CATGEVEQFF.

This clonotype was seen more than once but under ten times. The V call is TRBV2, the J call TRBJ2-5; either TRBD1 or TRBD2 may supply D (6 bases each). The germline V and J ends were trimmed by 6 bases and 5 bases, with 16 bases remaining between them. There are 14 residues in the CDR3. CDR1 is SNHLY and CDR2 is FYNNEI in the germline V gene. The CDR3 region is CASRNMTRGETQYF. DNA of the CDR3: TGTGCCAGCAGAAATATGACTAGGGGGGAGACCCAGTACTTC.

This clonotype appeared many times. This chain joins TRBV27 and TRBJ2-3, with 7 nucleotides matching TRBD1. This CDR3 region has 14 residues. Germline V CDR1 and CDR2: MNHEY, SMNVEV (reference sequence). J was trimmed by 4 bases and V by 4 bases; bases with no gene match: 5. The CDR3 reads CASSSNDRADTQYF. CDR3 DNA sequence: TGTGCCAGCAGTTCCAACGACAGGGCAGATACGCAGTATTTT.

This chain uses TRBV5-4 with TRBJ2-7; 10 bases agree with TRBD1. V shed 1 base, J shed 2 bases, and the junction held 6 bases outside the gene matches. The CDR3 totals 16 residues. From germline, CDR1 is SGHNT and CDR2 YYREEE (reference sequence). For the CDR3, the DNA is TGTGCCAGCAGCTTGCCAGGGACAGGGGCAACCTACGAGCAGTACTTC. It encodes CASSLPGTGATYEQYF.

A few counts support this clonotype. The chain links TRBV6-5 to TRBJ2-3; 7 bases align to TRBD1. V was pared by 1 base and J by 6 bases, with 7 bases of the junction left unmatched. CDR1 and CDR2 (germline): MNHEY, SVGAGI. This CDR3 is built from 15 residues. CDR3 sequence (DNA): TGTGCCAGCAGTTACTGGGGGACAGACCAGGATACGCAGTATTTT. Amino acids: CASSYWGTDQDTQYF.

The gene calls are TRBV18 and TRBJ2-3; 11 nucleotides line up with TRBD2. V lost 0 bases, J lost 4 bases, and 9 bases stayed unmatched. This CDR3 has 18 amino acids. Germline V gene sequence: CDR1 KGHSH, CDR2 LQKENI. The CDR3 spells CASSPPFSGGAGADTQYF. CDR3 sequence (DNA): TGTGCCAGCTCACCACCGTTTAGCGGGGGGGCTGGCGCAGATACGCAGTATTTT.

This chain uses TRBV20-1 with TRBJ1-5; TRBD1 aligns across 8 bases. With V trimmed by 3 bases and J by 2 bases, 3 bases remained unmatched. CDR1 and CDR2 from the germline V gene are DFQATT and SNEGSKA (reference sequence). CDR3 length equals 14 residues. The CDR3 coding sequence is TGCAGTGCTAGTGTGGACAGGGGCAATCAGCCCCAGCATTTT. Amino acid sequence: CSASVDRGNQPQHF.

This clonotype was recorded a few times. The V gene is TRBV5-1, the J gene TRBJ2-7, with unresolved D. The CDR3 has 13 amino acids. Between the trimmed V and J ends, which lost 3 bases and 7 bases, there was a span of 14 bases. Germline-derived CDR1 and CDR2 are SGHRS and YFSETQ. CDR3: CASSSSLVREQYF. CDR3 bases: TGCGCCAGCAGCTCAAGCTTAGTACGGGAGCAGTACTTC.

V and J are TRBV7-7 and TRBJ2-7; perhaps TRBD2 as D (5 bases). CDR1 and CDR2 from the germline V gene are SSHAT and FNYEAQ (reference sequence). The length of the CDR3 is 13 residues. Trimming cost V 1 base and J 6 bases, with 10 bases left between them. CDR3: CASSLERGGEQYF. CDR3 DNA: TGTGCCAGCAGCTTAGAACGAGGAGGCGAGCAGTACTTC.

The sample holds a few counts of this clonotype. The V gene is TRBV6-2 or TRBV6-3, the J gene TRBJ1-4, with D maybe TRBD1 (5 bases). The germline V gene has CDR1 MNHEY and CDR2 SVGEGT. This CDR3 has 12 residues. V shed 4 bases and J shed 8 bases, with 8 bases lying between them. The CDR3 region has the DNA TGTGCCAGCAGTTTACAGGCAGAAAAACTGTTTTTT. This encodes CASSLQAEKLFF.

This clonotype showed up many times. The chain has TRBV12-3 or TRBV12-4 and TRBJ2-1, with D tentatively TRBD2 (6 bases). The CDR3 runs to 15 residues. Trimming removed 8 bases at V and 3 bases at J, with 17 bases between. CDR3 bases: TGTGCCAGCGTCCTCGGTCGGCGGGGCTACAATGAGCAGTTCTTC. This translates into CASVLGRRGYNEQFF.

V is TRBV7-6 and J is TRBJ1-3; D remains unclear. Trimming stripped 0 bases from V and 0 bases from J, with 9 bases between. The length of the CDR3 is 16 residues. Germline values: CDR1 SGHVS, CDR2 FNYEAQ. CDR3 bases: TGTGCCAGCAGCTTAGCGCTCGAGAGCTCTGGAAACACCATATATTTT. It specifies CASSLALESSGNTIYF.

This sequence joins TRBV20-1 and TRBJ2-3; 15 nucleotides match TRBD2. The CDR3 totals 19 residues. The J segment lost 0 bases and the V segment lost 2 bases, leaving 9 bases of the junction unmatched. CDR1 is DFQATT and CDR2 is SNEGSKA in the germline V gene (reference sequence). CDR3 DNA: TGCAGTGCTAGACTTGGGACTAGCGGGGGGATCTGGAGCACAGATACGCAGTATTTT. Translating it yields CSARLGTSGGIWSTDTQYF.

This clonotype has more than one count but fewer than ten. The V and J genes are TRBV20-1 and TRBJ1-1, with D unresolved. The CDR3 totals 15 residues. V was cut by 3 bases and J by 7 bases, with 21 bases left in between. Germline assignment: CDR1 DFQATT and CDR2 SNEGSKA (reference sequence). The CDR3 sequence: CSASSASAEVVEAFF. The CDR3 nucleotides read TGCAGTGCTAGTAGCGCGTCCGCAGAGGTAGTTGAAGCTTTCTTT.

This clonotype was counted only a few times. This chain connects TRBV12-3 or TRBV12-4 to TRBJ1-1; TRBD1 aligns across 7 bases. The CDR3 covers 16 residues. V lost 5 bases, J lost 2 bases, and 11 bases stayed unmatched. CDR3 protein: CASSVRQGPLNTEAFF. For the CDR3, the DNA is TGTGCCAGCAGTGTGAGACAGGGACCGCTTAACACTGAAGCTTTCTTT.

V and J are TRBV27 and TRBJ1-1; D is unresolved. The CDR3 is made up of 14 amino acids. The V end was cut by 4 bases, the J end by 0 bases, with 9 bases between. From germline, CDR1 is MNHEY and CDR2 SMNVEV (reference sequence). CDR3 sequence reads: CASSSLWVNTEAFF. DNA of the CDR3: TGTGCCAGCAGTTCGCTTTGGGTGAACACTGAAGCTTTCTTT.

This clonotype came up a few times. This sequence joins TRBV20-1 and TRBJ2-7, with D possibly TRBD2 on 5 matching bases. The V end lost 2 bases, the J end lost 4 bases, and 15 bases lay between the germline ends. The germline V gene has CDR1 DFQATT and CDR2 SNEGSKA (reference sequence). CDR3 length: 14 amino acids. CDR3: CSARRTPGSYEQYF. DNA for the CDR3: TGCAGTGCTAGACGCACCCCGGGGAGTTACGAGCAGTACTTC.

The chain joins TRBV4-1 to TRBJ2-7; perhaps TRBD1 as D (5 bases). Trimming stripped 0 bases from V and 4 bases from J, with 10 bases between. The CDR3 sequence is 14 residues long. CDR1 and CDR2 from the germline V gene are MGHRA and YSYEKL. The CDR3 reads CASSQDADTYEQYV. For the CDR3, the DNA is TGCGCCAGCAGCCAAGATGCGGACACTTACGAGCAGTACGTC.

This clonotype was observed a handful of times. The genes are TRBV21-1 and TRBJ2-7; the listed D gene, TRBD1, was not tested against the DNA. TRBV21-1 is a pseudogene locus. The CDR3 contains 11 residues. In DNA, the CDR3 is TGTGCCGACAAGGGATCCTACGAGCAGTACTTC. Its protein is CADKGSYEQYF.

This chain joins TRBV27 and TRBJ2-2; no firm D call. There are 12 residues in the CDR3. The germline V gene has CDR1 MNHEY and CDR2 SMNVEV (reference sequence). Trimming stripped 5 bases from V and 8 bases from J, with 9 bases between. The CDR3 here is CASSLHLGELFF. As DNA, the CDR3 is TGTGCCAGCAGTCTCCACTTGGGGGAGCTGTTTTTT.

This clonotype appeared a few times. V and J are TRBV5-1 and TRBJ2-7, with D tentatively TRBD1 or TRBD2 (5 bases each). With 1 base removed from V and 0 bases from J, the gap between germline ends came to 14 bases. The CDR3 loop spans 16 amino acids. CDR1 SGHRS and CDR2 YFSETQ come from the germline V gene. As DNA, the CDR3 is TGCGCCAGCAGCTTGAGTTACCAGGGAGTCTCCTACGAGCAGTACTTC. Translated, it gives CASSLSYQGVSYEQYF.